This T cell receptor (beta chain) derives from a study of control samples from healthy donors and cancer patients. Assay: immunoSEQ multiplex PCR; the TCRdb copy retains only in-frame clones and omits some. The table includes 70,000 or so clones, around 84% detected once. The CDR3 spans 13 residues. The V and J ends lost 4 bases and 9 bases, in that order; junction bases with no gene match: 8. Germline lookup yields CDR1 MNHEY and CDR2 SVGAGI. This clone was seen a handful of times. The TCR was taken from a woman between 50 and 59 years old with lung cancer. The sequenced material came from PBMCs. The V call is TRBV6-5, the J call TRBJ1-2; 7 nucleotides match TRBD1. This chain's CDR3 is CASSSSRGTSYTF. The CDR3 region has the DNA TGTGCCAGCAGTTCCTCCAGGGGGACCAGCTACACCTTC.